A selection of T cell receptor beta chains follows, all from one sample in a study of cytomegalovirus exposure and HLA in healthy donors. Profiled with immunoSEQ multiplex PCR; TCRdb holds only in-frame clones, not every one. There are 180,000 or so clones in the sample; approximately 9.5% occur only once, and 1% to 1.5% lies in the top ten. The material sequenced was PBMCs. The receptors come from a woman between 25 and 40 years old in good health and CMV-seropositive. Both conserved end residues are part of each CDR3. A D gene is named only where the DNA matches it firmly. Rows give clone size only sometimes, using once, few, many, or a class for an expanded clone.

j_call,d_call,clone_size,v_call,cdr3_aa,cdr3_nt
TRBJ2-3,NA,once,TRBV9,CASSVSSLDTQYF,TGTGCCAGCAGCGTCTCTTCCCTGGATACGCAGTATTTT
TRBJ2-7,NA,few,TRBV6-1,CASSSPQSYEQYF,TGTGCCAGCTCCAGCCCACAGTCTTACGAGCAGTACTTC
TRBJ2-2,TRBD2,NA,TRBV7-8,CASSLEQRGTTGELFF,TGTGCCAGCAGCTTAGAACAGCGGGGTACGACCGGGGAGCTGTTTTTT
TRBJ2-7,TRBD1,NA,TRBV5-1,CASRDSDNYEQYF,TGCGCCAGCCGGGACAGCGATAATTACGAGCAGTACTTC
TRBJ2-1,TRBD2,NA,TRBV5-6,CASLLAGGVNEQFF,TGTGCCAGCCTACTAGCGGGTGGGGTTAATGAGCAGTTCTTC
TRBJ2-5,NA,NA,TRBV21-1,CASVFLSGTGPLQETQYF,TGTGCCAGCGTCTTCTTAAGTGGGACAGGGCCCCTTCAAGAGACCCAGTACTTC
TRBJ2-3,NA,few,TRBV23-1,CASSPRSRAEDTDTQYF,TGCGCCAGCAGTCCACGGTCGAGGGCAGAGGACACAGATACGCAGTATTTT
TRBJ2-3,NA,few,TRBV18,CASSTTFHTDTQYF,TGTGCCAGCTCAACTACCTTTCACACAGATACGCAGTATTTT
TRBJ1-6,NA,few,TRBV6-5,CASRKEDSRNSPLHF,TGTGCCAGCAGGAAGGAGGACAGCCGCAATTCACCCCTCCACTTT
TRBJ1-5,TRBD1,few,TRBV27,CASSLGQPSLSNQPQHF,TGTGCCAGCAGTTTGGGACAGCCTAGTCTTAGCAATCAGCCCCAGCATTTT
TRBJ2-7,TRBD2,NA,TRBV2,CASRKSLAGGTYEQYF,TGTGCCAGCAGGAAGAGCCTAGCGGGAGGTACTTACGAGCAGTACTTC
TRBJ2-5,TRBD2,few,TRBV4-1,CASSRGLAGVAETQYF,TGCGCCAGCAGCCGAGGACTAGCGGGAGTTGCCGAGACCCAGTACTTC
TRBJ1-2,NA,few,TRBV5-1,CASSPVAGTTYGYTF,TGCGCCAGCAGCCCCGTGGCAGGGACTACCTATGGCTACACCTTC
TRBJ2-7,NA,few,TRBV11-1,CASSQNRVSYEQYF,TGTGCCAGCAGTCAGAATCGGGTATCCTACGAGCAGTACTTC
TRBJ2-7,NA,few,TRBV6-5,CASISSDNYEQYF,TGTGCCAGCATATCTAGCGATAACTACGAGCAGTACTTC
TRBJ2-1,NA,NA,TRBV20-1,CSGVSYNEQFF,TGCTCGGGGGTCTCCTACAATGAGCAGTTCTTC
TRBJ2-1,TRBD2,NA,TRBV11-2,CASSSSGAGDEQFF,TGTGCCAGCAGCTCAAGTGGAGCGGGAGACGAGCAGTTCTTC
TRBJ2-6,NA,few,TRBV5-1,CASSRAGPGANVLTF,TGCGCCAGCTCCCGTGCGGGCCCTGGGGCCAACGTCCTGACTTTC
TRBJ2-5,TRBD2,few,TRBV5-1,CASSAYPGTSGRAETQYF,TGCGCCAGCAGCGCCTACCCCGGGACTAGCGGGAGGGCCGAGACCCAGTACTTC
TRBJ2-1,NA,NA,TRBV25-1,CASSGDTSSYNEQFF,TGTGCCAGCAGTGGAGATACGAGCTCCTACAATGAGCAGTTCTTC
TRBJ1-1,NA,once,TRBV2,CARLVEMNTEAFF,TGTGCCAGACTCGTGGAGATGAACACTGAAGCTTTCTTT
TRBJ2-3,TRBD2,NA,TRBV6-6,CASRIAGSTDTQYF,TGTGCCAGCCGGATAGCGGGGAGCACAGATACGCAGTATTTT